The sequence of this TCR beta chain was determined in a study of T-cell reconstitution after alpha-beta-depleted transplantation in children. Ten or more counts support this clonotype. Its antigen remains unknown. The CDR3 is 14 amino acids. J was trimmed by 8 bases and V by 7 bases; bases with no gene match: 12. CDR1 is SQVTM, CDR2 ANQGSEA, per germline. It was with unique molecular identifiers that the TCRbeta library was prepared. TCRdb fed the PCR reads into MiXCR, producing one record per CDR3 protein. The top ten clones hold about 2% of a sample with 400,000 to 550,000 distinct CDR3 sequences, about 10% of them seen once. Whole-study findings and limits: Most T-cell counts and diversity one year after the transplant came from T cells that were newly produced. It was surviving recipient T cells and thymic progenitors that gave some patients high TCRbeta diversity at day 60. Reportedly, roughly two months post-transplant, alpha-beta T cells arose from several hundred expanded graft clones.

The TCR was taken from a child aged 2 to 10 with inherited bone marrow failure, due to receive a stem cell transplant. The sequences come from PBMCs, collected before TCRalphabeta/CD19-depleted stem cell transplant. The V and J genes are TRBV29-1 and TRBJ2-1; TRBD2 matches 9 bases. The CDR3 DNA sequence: TGCAGCGCCCCGCGGGAGGGCCCTGGCGATGAGCAGTTCTTC. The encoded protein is CSAPREGPGDEQFF.